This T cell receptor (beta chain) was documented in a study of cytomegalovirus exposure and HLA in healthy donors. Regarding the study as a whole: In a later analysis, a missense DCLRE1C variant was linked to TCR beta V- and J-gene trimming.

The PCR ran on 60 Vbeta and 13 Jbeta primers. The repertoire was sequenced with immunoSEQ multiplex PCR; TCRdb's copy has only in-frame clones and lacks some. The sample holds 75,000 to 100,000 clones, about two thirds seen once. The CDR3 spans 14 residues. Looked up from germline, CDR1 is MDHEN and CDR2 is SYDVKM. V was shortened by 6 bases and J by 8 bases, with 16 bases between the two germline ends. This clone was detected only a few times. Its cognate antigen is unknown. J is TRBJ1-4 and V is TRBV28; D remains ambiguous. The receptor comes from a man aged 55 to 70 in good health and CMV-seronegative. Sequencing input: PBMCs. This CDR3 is CASRRQTTSEKLFF. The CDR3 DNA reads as TGTGCCAGCAGAAGGCAGACTACATCCGAAAAACTGTTTTTT. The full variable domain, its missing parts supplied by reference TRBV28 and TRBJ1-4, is DVKVTQSSRYLVKRTGEKVFLECVQDMDHENMFWYRQDPGLGLRLIYFSYDVKMKEKGDIPEGYSVSREKKERFSLILESASTNQTSMYLCASRRQTTSEKLFFGSGTQLSVL.